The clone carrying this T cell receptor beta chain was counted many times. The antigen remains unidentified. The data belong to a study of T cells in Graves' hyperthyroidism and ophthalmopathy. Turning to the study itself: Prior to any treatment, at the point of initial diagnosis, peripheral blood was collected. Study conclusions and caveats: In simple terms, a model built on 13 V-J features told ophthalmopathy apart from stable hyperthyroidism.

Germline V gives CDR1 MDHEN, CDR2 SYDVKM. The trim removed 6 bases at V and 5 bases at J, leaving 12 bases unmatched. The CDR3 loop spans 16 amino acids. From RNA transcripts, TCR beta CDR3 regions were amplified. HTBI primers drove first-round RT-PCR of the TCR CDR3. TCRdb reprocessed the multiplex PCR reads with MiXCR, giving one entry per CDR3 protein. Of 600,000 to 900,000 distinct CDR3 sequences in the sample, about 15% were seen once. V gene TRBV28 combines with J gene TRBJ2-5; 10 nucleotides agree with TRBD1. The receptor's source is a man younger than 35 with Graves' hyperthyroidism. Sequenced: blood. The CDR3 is CASSRRDRGERETQYF. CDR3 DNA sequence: TGTGCCAGCAGCCGACGGGACAGGGGAGAACGGGAGACCCAGTACTTC. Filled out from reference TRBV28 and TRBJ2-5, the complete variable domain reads DVKVTQSSRYLVKRTGEKVFLECVQDMDHENMFWYRQDPGLGLRLIYFSYDVKMKEKGDIPEGYSVSREKKERFSLILESASTNQTSMYLCASSRRDRGERETQYFGPGTRLLVL.